The 6 T cell receptor beta chains given below trace back to one sample, sequenced in a study of T cells in Graves' hyperthyroidism and ophthalmopathy. TCR beta CDR3 region amplification was performed from RNA transcripts. First-round RT-PCR with HTBI primers amplified the TCR CDR3 region. TCRdb reanalysed the multiplex PCR reads using MiXCR and keeps one entry per CDR3 protein. Of around 580,000 distinct CDR3 sequences listed, 46% are singletons. The sequenced sample consisted of peripheral blood or thyroid tissue (not recorded which). The source of these receptors is a woman younger than 35 with Graves' hyperthyroidism.

The chain combines TRBV7-3 with TRBJ2-5; 7 bases are shared with TRBD2. CDR3 length: 14 residues. V was pared by 5 bases and J by 4 bases, with 7 bases of the junction left unmatched. The germline V gene has CDR1 SGHTA and CDR2 FQGTGA. The CDR3 bases are TGTGCCAGCAGCCCTCGACTAGCATCAGAGACCCAGTACTTC. It encodes CASSPRLASETQYF.

Many counts were recorded for this clonotype. The genes are TRBV24-1 and TRBJ1-5, with 7 bases lining up with TRBD1. CDR1 is KGHDR and CDR2 is SFDVKD in the germline V gene. CDR3 length: 15 amino acids. The ends lost 7 bases at V and 6 bases at J; junction bases unmatched: 11. CDR3 amino acids: CATSDGQAISQPQHF. The CDR3, as DNA: TGTGCCACCAGCGATGGACAGGCCATAAGTCAGCCCCAGCATTTT.

This clonotype has at least ten counts. As DNA, the CDR3 is TGTGCCAGTAGTATCAGACAGGACTATAGCAATCAGCCCCAGCATTTT. It yields the protein CASSIRQDYSNQPQHF. The genes are TRBV19 and TRBJ1-5, with D perhaps matching TRBD1 (6 bases). V lost 3 bases, J lost 0 bases, and 12 bases lay in between. CDR3 length: 16 amino acids. In germline, CDR1 is LNHDA, CDR2 SQIVND (reference sequence).

The rearrangement links TRBV7-6 to TRBJ1-1; the match to TRBD1 covers 8 bases. From germline, CDR1 is SGHVS and CDR2 FNYEAQ. V lost 5 bases, J lost 1 base, and 12 bases stayed unmatched. The CDR3 runs to 17 residues. The CDR3, as DNA: TGTGCCAGCAGCCACCCGGACAGGGTGGACAGGAACACTGAAGCTTTCTTT. Translated, it gives CASSHPDRVDRNTEAFF.

A word on this clonotype: One base away lies a much larger clone, so this may be a sequencing read error. The genes are TRBV20-1 and TRBJ2-2; D may match TRBD1 or TRBD2 (5 bases each). This CDR3 spans 14 amino acids. The V gene's germline CDR1 is DFQATT and CDR2 SNEGSKA (reference sequence). CDR3 region: CSAVTPLGTGELLF. CDR3 sequence (DNA): TGCAGTGCTGTGACACCCCTAGGGACCGGGGAGCTGCTTTTT.

This clonotype has ten or more counts. The chain joins TRBV7-9 to TRBJ1-2; D not certain. In germline, CDR1 is SEHNR, CDR2 FQNEAQ (reference sequence). The CDR3 is 15 residues long. V lost 5 bases and J 0 bases, leaving 13 bases between the germline ends. The CDR3 DNA reads as TGTGCCAGCAGCCCGGTAGGGTCGGCTAACTATGGCTACACCTTC. As protein: CASSPVGSANYGYTF.